The rows below give T cell receptor beta chains drawn from one sample of a study of T cells in Graves' hyperthyroidism and ophthalmopathy. TCRdb re-called the multiplex PCR reads with MiXCR, one entry per CDR3 protein. Of approximately 640,000 distinct CDR3 sequences in the sample, just under 45% were seen once. The sequenced sample was peripheral blood or thyroid tissue (not recorded which). Receptor source: an adult man with Graves' disease, either hyperthyroidism or ophthalmopathy (not recorded which). CDR3s include the opening cysteine and the closing phenylalanine or tryptophan. D genes are given only for firm matches. A row's size may be missing; if present it is once, few, many or a size class.

j_gene	d_gene	v_gene	abundance	CDR3aa	CDR3nt
TRBJ1-1	TRBD1	TRBV29-1	-	CSVEGDRGEAFF	TGCAGCGTCGAAGGGGACAGGGGTGAAGCTTTCTTT
TRBJ1-1	-	TRBV10-3	many	CAISAQPGGQSGTEAFF	TGTGCCATCAGTGCTCAACCTGGGGGACAAAGCGGGACTGAAGCTTTCTTT
TRBJ1-2	-	TRBV24-1	-	CATSVGRTNYGYTF	TGTGCCACCAGTGTGGGAAGGACTAACTATGGCTACACCTTC
TRBJ1-1	-	TRBV20-1	-	CSASRDPTEAFF	TGCAGTGCTAGCCGGGACCCCACTGAAGCTTTCTTT
TRBJ1-4	TRBD1	TRBV19	-	CAATGPTNEKLFF	TGTGCCGCGACAGGGCCAACTAATGAAAAACTGTTTTTT
TRBJ2-7	TRBD1	TRBV7-2	few	CASSLRDRASYEQYF	TGTGCCAGCAGCCTCCGGGACAGGGCCTCCTACGAGCAGTACTTC
TRBJ1-2	-	TRBV5-1	many	CASRLTDYGYTF	TGCGCCAGCAGGCTGACAGACTATGGCTACACCTTC
TRBJ2-6	-	TRBV5-1	many	CASSSGNSGANVLTF	TGCGCCAGCAGCTCAGGGAACTCTGGGGCCAACGTCCTGACTTTC
TRBJ2-5	-	TRBV7-8	-	CASRAGTSNQPQYF	TGTGCCAGCAGGGCCGGGACAAGCAATCAGCCCCAGTACTTC
TRBJ2-5	-	TRBV7-2	few	CASSPRGGGGETQYF	TGTGCCAGCAGCCCCCGAGGGGGAGGCGGAGAGACCCAGTACTTC
TRBJ2-7	-	TRBV7-9	few	CASSFRSVTSYEQYF	TGTGCCAGCAGCTTTCGTAGCGTTACCTCCTACGAGCAGTACTTC
TRBJ1-6	-	TRBV10-3	-	CAISDPQGLGSPLHF	TGTGCCATCAGTGATCCACAGGGCTTAGGATCACCCCTCCACTTT
TRBJ1-2	-	TRBV25-1	-	CASSDHNGGYGYTF	TGTGCCAGCAGTGACCATAATGGGGGCTATGGCTACACCTTC
TRBJ1-1	-	TRBV5-1	-	CASSFDGGMNTEAFF	TGCGCCAGCAGCTTCGACGGGGGTATGAACACTGAAGCTTTCTTT
TRBJ1-5	TRBD1	TRBV10-3	-	CAISGTGAANQPQHF	TGTGCCATCAGTGGGACAGGGGCCGCGAATCAGCCCCAGCATTTT
TRBJ1-2	-	TRBV10-3	once	CAISEGAGDGYTF	TGTGCCATCAGTGAAGGGGCAGGGGACGGCTACACCTTC
TRBJ1-5	TRBD1	TRBV20-1	-	CSARETGVSNQPQHF	TGCAGTGCTAGAGAGACAGGGGTTAGCAATCAGCCCCAGCATTTT
TRBJ2-5	-	TRBV20-1	few	CSASRSAAVKETQYF	TGCAGTGCTAGTAGATCGGCAGCGGTTAAAGAGACCCAGTACTTC
TRBJ2-5	-	TRBV7-8	-	CAGSHFVAGASETQYF	TGTGCCGGCAGCCATTTTGTCGCGGGCGCATCAGAGACCCAGTACTTC
TRBJ1-3	TRBD1	TRBV20-1	-	CSARGDSYSGNTIYF	TGCAGTGCTAGAGGGGACAGCTACTCTGGAAACACCATATATTTT
TRBJ2-7	-	TRBV15	-	CATSREQGGYEQYF	TGTGCCACCAGCAGAGAGCAGGGGGGCTACGAGCAGTACTTC
TRBJ1-6	TRBD1	TRBV29-1	-	CSIRDRGISPLHF	TGCAGCATCCGGGACAGGGGCATATCACCCCTCCACTTT
TRBJ1-6	TRBD1	TRBV7-7	-	CASSLVGQVLHF	TGTGCTAGCAGCTTAGTAGGACAGGTTCTCCACTTT
TRBJ1-6	-	TRBV12-3/TRBV12-4	many	CASSLGPQQLHF	TGTGCCAGCAGTTTAGGGCCGCAACAACTCCACTTT
TRBJ1-1	-	TRBV7-3	few	CASSYSSDSKNTEAFF	TGTGCCAGCAGTTACTCGTCGGACAGCAAGAACACTGAAGCTTTCTTT
TRBJ2-5	TRBD2	TRBV2	few	CASSEQGGKETQYF	TGTGCCAGCAGTGAACAGGGAGGGAAGGAGACCCAGTACTTC
TRBJ2-7	-	TRBV11-2	once	CASGRVSYEQYF	TGTGCCAGCGGGCGGGTCTCCTACGAGCAGTACTTC
TRBJ1-5	TRBD1	TRBV20-1	-	CSAGGQGDNQPQHF	TGCAGTGCTGGGGGACAGGGGGATAATCAGCCCCAGCATTTT
TRBJ1-6	-	TRBV6-6	few	CASSYSGSSYNSPLHF	TGTGCCAGCAGTTACTCGGGGAGCTCCTATAATTCACCCCTCCACTTT
TRBJ2-2	-	TRBV29-1	-	CSVELVEKLTGELFF	TGCAGCGTTGAGCTGGTGGAAAAATTAACAGGGGAGCTGTTTTTT
TRBJ2-5	-	TRBV6-5	-	CASSYSITRQETQYF	TGTGCCAGCAGTTACTCGATTACGAGGCAAGAGACCCAGTACTTC
TRBJ2-7	TRBD1	TRBV13	-	CASSIGYRGTGLSYEQYF	TGTGCCAGCAGCATAGGGTATAGGGGGACAGGCCTCTCCTACGAGCAGTACTTC
TRBJ1-3	-	TRBV12-3/TRBV12-4	few	CASSLWAGRSGNTIYF	TGTGCCAGCTCCCTCTGGGCAGGCCGCTCTGGAAACACCATATATTTT
TRBJ1-6	TRBD1	TRBV9	-	CASSVKDRGFNSPLHF	TGTGCCAGCAGCGTTAAGGACAGGGGGTTTAATTCACCCCTCCACTTT
TRBJ2-7	-	TRBV2	-	CASYAGYEQYF	TGTGCTAGTTACGCTGGGTACGAGCAGTACTTC
TRBJ1-2	-	TRBV29-1	-	CSREVGGVDGYTF	TGCAGCAGGGAGGTAGGGGGTGTCGATGGCTACACCTTC
TRBJ2-5	-	TRBV5-1	few	CASSLEPLQETQYF	TGCGCCAGCAGCTTGGAGCCACTTCAAGAGACCCAGTACTTC
TRBJ1-5	TRBD1	TRBV7-9	-	CASSFRDRGSNQPQHF	TGTGCCAGCAGCTTCCGGGACAGGGGAAGCAATCAGCCCCAGCATTTT
TRBJ1-2	-	TRBV19	-	CASSIGAGEDGYTF	TGTGCCAGTAGTATCGGGGCGGGGGAAGATGGCTACACCTTC
TRBJ1-1	-	TRBV29-1	many	CSVEPGLNTEAFF	TGCAGCGTTGAACCGGGTTTGAACACTGAAGCTTTCTTT
TRBJ1-2	TRBD1	TRBV24-1	-	CATSETDRANNYGYTF	TGTGCCACCAGTGAGACCGACAGGGCGAATAACTATGGCTACACCTTC
TRBJ1-2	TRBD1	TRBV12-3/TRBV12-4	many	CASSPTGIGYTF	TGTGCCAGCAGCCCGACAGGGATTGGCTACACCTTC
TRBJ2-7	TRBD2	TRBV5-1	-	CASRYSGISNEQYF	TGCGCCAGTCGATATAGCGGGATAAGTAACGAGCAGTACTTC
TRBJ1-1	-	TRBV12-3/TRBV12-4	many	CASSPPLNTEAFF	TGTGCCAGCAGTCCCCCCCTGAACACTGAAGCTTTCTTT
TRBJ1-1	TRBD1	TRBV29-1	many	CSVGGQGSSRTEAFF	TGCAGCGTTGGAGGACAGGGTTCTTCGCGCACTGAAGCTTTCTTT
TRBJ2-7	TRBD1	TRBV7-2	few	CASRRGTGGPEQYF	TGTGCCAGCAGGAGAGGGACAGGGGGACCCGAGCAGTACTTC